This TCR beta chain was captured in a study of post-analysis software for immune sequencing data. Study-level information: Progressive-relapsing, secondary progressive and relapsing-remitting multiple sclerosis were among the disease courses included.

The CDR3 length is 15 residues. The germline V gene encodes CDR1 DFQATT and CDR2 SNEGSKA (reference sequence). Trimming left V 5 bases short and J 4 bases short, with 20 bases between. Unique molecular identifiers had been added to the TCR beta cDNA libraries. Around 500,000 cDNA molecules came from about 1 to 10 million T cells. One entry per CDR3 protein, called by TCRdb with MiXCR from the PCR reads. The repertoire holds hundreds of thousands of distinct CDR3 sequences, with roughly 30% as singletons. Broader study findings: A handful of TRBV segments were significantly more frequent in patients than in controls. TRBV5-6, TRBV5-1 and TRBV20-1 were among these segments. By F measure, strong co-clustering occurred among samples prepared in the same batch. Multiple sclerosis patients had significantly lower normalized Chao1 diversity than controls.

Of note for this clonotype: The antigen remains unidentified.

The sample taken for sequencing was blood. This chain joins TRBV20-1 and TRBJ1-2; perhaps TRBD1 as D (5 bases). The clonotype comes from a girl aged 10-17 years with multiple sclerosis. The CDR3 is CSASTGTDPPYGYTF. DNA of the CDR3: TGCAGTGCTTCCACCGGGACTGATCCCCCCTATGGCTACACCTTC.